This T cell receptor beta chain was obtained from a study of T cell changes during pregnancy in multiple sclerosis. Clones were read by immunoSEQ multiplex PCR, and TCRdb kept only the in-frame ones, dropping some. This sample has tens of thousands of clones, with over 85% found just once. The CDR3 totals 16 residues. Looked up from germline, CDR1 is LGHNT and CDR2 is FRNRAP. V shed 4 bases and J 3 bases; nucleotides not matched to a gene: 11. The specimen was CD8+ T cells from peripheral blood mononuclear cells, collected after pregnancy. This rearrangement joins TRBV12-5 to TRBJ2-5, with TRBD1 matching 7 bases. This receptor was identified in a female donor with multiple sclerosis, enrolled in a pregnancy study. The CDR3 region has the DNA TGTGCTAGTGGTTCCTTATATGGGACAGACAAAGAGACCCAGTACTTC. This sequence encodes CASGSLYGTDKETQYF.